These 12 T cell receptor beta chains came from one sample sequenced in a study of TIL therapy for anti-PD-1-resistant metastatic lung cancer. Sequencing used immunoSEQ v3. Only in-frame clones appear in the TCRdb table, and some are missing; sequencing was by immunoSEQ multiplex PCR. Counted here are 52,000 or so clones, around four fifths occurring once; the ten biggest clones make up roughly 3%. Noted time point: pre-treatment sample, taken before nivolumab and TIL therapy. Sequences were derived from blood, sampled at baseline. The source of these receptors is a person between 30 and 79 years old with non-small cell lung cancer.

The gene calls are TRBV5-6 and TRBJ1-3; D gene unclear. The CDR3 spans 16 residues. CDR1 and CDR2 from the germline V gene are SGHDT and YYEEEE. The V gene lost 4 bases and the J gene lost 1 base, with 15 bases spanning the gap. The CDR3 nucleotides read TGTGCCAGCAGCCGCGACCAGAGGTATTCTGGAAACACCATATATTTT. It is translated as CASSRDQRYSGNTIYF.

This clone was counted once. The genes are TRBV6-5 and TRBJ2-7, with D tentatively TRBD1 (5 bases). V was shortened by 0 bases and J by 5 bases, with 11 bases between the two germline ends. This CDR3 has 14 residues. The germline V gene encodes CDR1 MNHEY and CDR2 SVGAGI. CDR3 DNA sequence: TGTGCCAGCAGTTACTCGCTCCAGGGCCACGAGCAGTACTTC. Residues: CASSYSLQGHEQYF.

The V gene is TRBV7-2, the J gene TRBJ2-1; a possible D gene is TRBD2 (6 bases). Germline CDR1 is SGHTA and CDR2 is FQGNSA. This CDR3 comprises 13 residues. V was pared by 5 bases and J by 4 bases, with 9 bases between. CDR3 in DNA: TGTGCCAGCAGCCCTGGGGGGTACAATGAGCAGTTCTTC. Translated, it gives CASSPGGYNEQFF.

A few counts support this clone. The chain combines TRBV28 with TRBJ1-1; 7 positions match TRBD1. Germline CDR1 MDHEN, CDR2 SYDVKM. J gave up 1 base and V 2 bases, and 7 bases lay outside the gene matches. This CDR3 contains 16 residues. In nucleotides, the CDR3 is TGTGCCAGCAGTTTACTGTCGACAGGGAAGAACACTGAAGCTTTCTTT. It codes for CASSLLSTGKNTEAFF.

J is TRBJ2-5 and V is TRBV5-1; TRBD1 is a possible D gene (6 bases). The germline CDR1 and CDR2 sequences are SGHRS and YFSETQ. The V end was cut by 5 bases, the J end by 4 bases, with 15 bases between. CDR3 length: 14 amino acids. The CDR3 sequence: CASRAGQGRETQYF. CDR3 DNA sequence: TGCGCCAGCAGAGCCGGCCAGGGGAGAGAGACCCAGTACTTC.

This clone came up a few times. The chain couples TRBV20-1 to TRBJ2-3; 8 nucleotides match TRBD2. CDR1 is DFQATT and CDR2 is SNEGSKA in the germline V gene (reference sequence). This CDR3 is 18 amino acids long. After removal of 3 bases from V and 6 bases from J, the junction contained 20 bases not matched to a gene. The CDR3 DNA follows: TGCAGTGCTAGTGGGCTAGCGGGTAGGGATCGGTCACTGGATACGCAGTATTTT. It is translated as CSASGLAGRDRSLDTQYF.

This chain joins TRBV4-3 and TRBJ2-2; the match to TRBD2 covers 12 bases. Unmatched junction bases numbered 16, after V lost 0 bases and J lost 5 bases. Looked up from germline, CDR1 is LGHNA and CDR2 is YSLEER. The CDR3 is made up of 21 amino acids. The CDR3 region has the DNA TGCGCCAGCAGCCAAGATTGGGGGTTGCGGACTAGCGGGATCGGGACCGGGGAGCTGTTTTTT. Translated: CASSQDWGLRTSGIGTGELFF.

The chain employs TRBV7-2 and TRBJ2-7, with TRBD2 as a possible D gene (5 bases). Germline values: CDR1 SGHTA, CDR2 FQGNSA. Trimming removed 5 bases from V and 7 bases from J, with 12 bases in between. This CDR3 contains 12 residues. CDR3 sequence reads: CASSPAPGEQYF. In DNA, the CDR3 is TGTGCCAGCAGCCCCGCCCCGGGGGAGCAGTACTTC.

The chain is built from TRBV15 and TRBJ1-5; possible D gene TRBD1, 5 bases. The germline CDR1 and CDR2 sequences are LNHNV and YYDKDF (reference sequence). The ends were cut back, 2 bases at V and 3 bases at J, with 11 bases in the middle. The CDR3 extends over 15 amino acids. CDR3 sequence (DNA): TGTGCCACCAGCAGACAAAGGACATCCAATCAGCCCCAGCATTTT. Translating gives CATSRQRTSNQPQHF.

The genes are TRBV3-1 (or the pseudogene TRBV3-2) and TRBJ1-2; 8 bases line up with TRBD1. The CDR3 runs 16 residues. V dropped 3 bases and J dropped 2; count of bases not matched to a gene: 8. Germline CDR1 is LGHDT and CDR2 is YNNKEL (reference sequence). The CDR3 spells CASSHQDREGNYGYTF. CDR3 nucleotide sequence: TGTGCCAGCAGCCACCAGGACAGGGAAGGAAACTATGGCTACACCTTC.

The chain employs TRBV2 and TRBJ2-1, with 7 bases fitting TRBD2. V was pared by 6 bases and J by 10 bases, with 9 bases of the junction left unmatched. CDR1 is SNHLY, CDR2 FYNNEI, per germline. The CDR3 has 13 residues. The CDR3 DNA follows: TGTGCCAGCAGGGAGAGGGAGGGCACAGAGCAGTTCTTC. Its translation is CASREREGTEQFF.

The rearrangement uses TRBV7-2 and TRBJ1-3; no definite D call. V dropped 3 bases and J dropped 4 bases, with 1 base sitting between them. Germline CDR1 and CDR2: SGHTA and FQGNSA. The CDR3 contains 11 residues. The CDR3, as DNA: TGTGCCAGCAGCTTCGGAAACACCATATATTTT. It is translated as CASSFGNTIYF.